Presented here are 18 T cell receptor beta chains from one specimen sequenced in a study of blood T cells in healthy people across ages. A second PCR of 7 to 11 cycles used a sample-barcoded 5' primer and a J-beta primer mix. TCRdb recomputed calls from the 5' RACE reads with MiXCR, one row per CDR3 protein. The sample yields approximately 770,000 distinct CDR3 sequences, roughly 60% seen once. The sample consisted of blood. Every receptor here comes from a man aged 25-45 years in good health.

This chain links TRBV6-5 with TRBJ1-1; 7 bases align to TRBD1. Germline V gives CDR1 MNHEY, CDR2 SVGAGI. This CDR3 has 17 residues. V dropped 6 bases and J dropped 8; count of bases not matched to a gene: 21. CDR3 region: CASRDSTRGVLGPEAFF. CDR3 in DNA: TGTGCCAGCAGAGACTCCACCAGGGGGGTACTCGGCCCGGAAGCTTTCTTT.

The rearrangement joins TRBV6-5 to TRBJ2-5; no definite D call. Germline V gives CDR1 MNHEY, CDR2 SVGAGI. V lost 0 bases to trimming and J lost 4 bases, with 9 bases between them. The CDR3 extends over 14 amino acids. CDR3 DNA sequence: TGTGCCAGCAGTTACTCGACCGGGTTAGAGACCCAGTACTTC. Translating it yields CASSYSTGLETQYF.

This rearrangement joins TRBV6-5 to TRBJ2-3; D gene ambiguous. The V end was cut by 6 bases, the J end by 0 bases, with 7 bases between. CDR1 and CDR2 (germline): MNHEY, SVGAGI. CDR3 length: 13 residues. Here the CDR3 reads CASREYSTDTQYF. DNA of the CDR3: TGTGCCAGCAGGGAGTATAGCACAGATACGCAGTATTTT.

This chain uses TRBV6-4 with TRBJ1-2, with unresolved D. The ends were cut back, 3 bases at V and 6 bases at J, with 8 bases in the middle. CDR3 length equals 12 residues. Per germline, CDR1 MRHNA and CDR2 SNTAGT. In nucleotides, the CDR3 is TGTGCCAGCAGTGAATTAAAGAATGGCTACACCTTC. Residues: CASSELKNGYTF.

The chain employs TRBV7-2 and TRBJ2-5, with a tentative D call TRBD1 (5 bases). The CDR3 has 16 amino acids. Trimming cost V 7 bases and J 5 bases, with 23 bases left between them. Per the germline V gene, CDR1 is SGHTA and CDR2 is FQGNSA. The CDR3, as DNA: TGTGCCAGCACCTCTTCGACAGAGACGGCCCGGGAGACCCAGTACTTC. This codes for CASTSSTETARETQYF.

The CDR3 sequence is CSARRAGTLSYNEQFF. The CDR3 nucleotides are TGCAGTGCTAGGCGGGCGGGAACTCTCTCCTACAATGAGCAGTTCTTC. This rearrangement joins TRBV20-1 to TRBJ2-1; tentatively, D is TRBD2 (6 bases). V was trimmed by 3 bases and J by 0 bases, leaving 15 bases between them. There are 16 residues in the CDR3. Germline values: CDR1 DFQATT, CDR2 SNEGSKA (reference sequence).

The chain links TRBV7-2 to TRBJ1-2, with D maybe TRBD1 (6 bases). Trimming stripped 4 bases from V and 6 bases from J, with 15 bases between. This CDR3 region has 14 residues. Germline assignment: CDR1 SGHTA and CDR2 FQGNSA. The chain's CDR3 is CASSSGQILDGYTF. The CDR3 nucleotides are TGTGCCAGCAGCTCCGGACAGATATTAGATGGCTACACCTTC.

This clonotype has more than one count but fewer than ten. The CDR3 nucleotides read TGCGCCAGTAGTGGTGGCAGGGGAGGCAAAAACATTCAGTACTTC. This gives the protein CASSGGRGGKNIQYF. This chain joins TRBV5-1 and TRBJ2-4; D possibly uses TRBD1 or TRBD2 (6 bases each). The V end was cut by 8 bases, the J end by 3 bases, with 18 bases between. Germline CDR1 SGHRS, CDR2 YFSETQ. The CDR3 is made up of 15 amino acids.

The chain employs TRBV13 and TRBJ2-1, with a weak D call TRBD2 (6 bases). The V end lost 3 bases, the J end lost 2 bases, and 11 bases lay between the germline ends. Germline V gene data show CDR1 as PRHDT and CDR2 as FYEKMQ (reference sequence). The CDR3 contains 15 residues. The CDR3 sequence: CASSFTSSAYNEQFF. For the CDR3, the DNA is TGTGCCAGCAGCTTTACTAGCTCTGCCTACAATGAGCAGTTCTTC. Full variable domain (outside the CDR3, taken from reference TRBV13 and TRBJ2-1): AAGVIQSPRHLIKEKRETATLKCYPIPRHDTVYWYQQGPGQDPQFLISFYEKMQSDKGSIPDRFSAQQFSDYHSELNMSSLELGDSALYFCASSFTSSAYNEQFFGPGTRLTVL.

The J gene is TRBJ2-5, the V gene TRBV11-2, with 8 bases identical to TRBD2. Germline values: CDR1 SGHAT, CDR2 FQNNGV. The CDR3 consists of 16 residues. V shed 7 bases and J 1 base; nucleotides not matched to a gene: 11. In DNA form, the CDR3 reads TGTGCCAGCAAAAGCACTAGCGGCAGCACCCAAGAGACCCAGTACTTC. Its protein product is CASKSTSGSTQETQYF.

The rearrangement links TRBV6-2 or TRBV6-3 to TRBJ2-1; TRBD2 might be the D (6 bases). V was cut by 6 bases and J by 4 bases, with 16 bases left in between. Germline V gene data show CDR1 as MNHEY and CDR2 as SVGEGT. This CDR3 has 15 amino acids. Here the CDR3 reads CASSNRGTPYNEQFF. CDR3 coding DNA: TGTGCCAGCAGCAACCGGGGGACCCCATACAATGAGCAGTTCTTC.

The rearrangement uses TRBV9 and TRBJ1-2; D is undetermined. Trimming removed 4 bases from V and 0 bases from J, with 13 bases in between. In germline, CDR1 is SGDLS, CDR2 YYNGEE. The CDR3 sequence is 15 residues long. As DNA, the CDR3 is TGTGCCAGCAGCTTACATCGTGGATCTAACTATGGCTACACCTTC. Protein product: CASSLHRGSNYGYTF.

This chain joins TRBV2 and TRBJ2-3; 13 nucleotides match TRBD2. The germline V gene encodes CDR1 SNHLY and CDR2 FYNNEI. The CDR3 covers 18 residues. J lost 6 bases, V lost 6 bases, and 15 bases had no gene match. CDR3 DNA: TGTGCCAGCAGCCCCTTGATCGGACTAGCGGGAGAGGGGGATACGCAGTATTTT. It specifies CASSPLIGLAGEGDTQYF.

In regard to this clonotype: A junction boundary mismatches the germline segment, possibly from a read error. The chain recombines TRBV15 with TRBJ1-6; a weak D match, TRBD1 (6 bases). The CDR3 runs to 15 residues. Germline V gene sequence: CDR1 LNHNV, CDR2 YYDKDF (reference sequence). CDR3 sequence: CTTSSPTGANSPLHF. CDR3 nucleotides: TGTACCACCAGCAGCCCGACAGGAGCGAATTCACCCCTCCACTTT.

This clonotype was recorded once. This rearrangement joins TRBV9 to TRBJ2-5; unclear D gene. Matching the DNA end better, TRBJ2-7 makes the J call doubtful. Germline V gene sequence: CDR1 SGDLS, CDR2 YYNGEE. This CDR3 has 15 residues. This CDR3 is CASSEGLAFSYEQYF. Written as DNA, the CDR3 is TGTGCCAGCAGCGAGGGTTTGGCGTTCTCCTACGAGCAGTACTTC.

CDR3 coding DNA: TGTGCCAGCAGTCCCCAGCGGCGGGGCAGCTCCTACGAGCAGTACTTC. This codes for CASSPQRRGSSYEQYF. The chain recombines TRBV7-2 with TRBJ2-7, with D possibly TRBD2 on 6 matching bases. The CDR3 has 16 residues. Germline V gene data show CDR1 as SGHTA and CDR2 as FQGNSA. The V end was cut by 6 bases, the J end by 0 bases, with 18 bases between.

The rearrangement uses TRBV29-1 and TRBJ2-7; a weak D match, TRBD1 (6 bases). The DNA end is more similar to TRBJ2-5, so the J call may be wrong. The CDR3 is 13 residues long. The germline CDR1 and CDR2 sequences are SQVTM and ANQGSEA. CDR3 in DNA: TGCAGCGTTACCCCCAGGGGCTCGGAGACCCAGTACTTC. Protein: CSVTPRGSETQYF.

This clonotype was counted many times. The chain joins TRBV5-1 to TRBJ2-5; D uncertain. V lost 3 bases to trimming and J lost 4 bases, with 13 bases between them. The length of the CDR3 is 14 residues. CDR1 is SGHRS, CDR2 YFSETQ, per germline. CDR3 in amino acids: CASSSVGGVETQYF. The CDR3 coding sequence is TGCGCCAGCAGCTCGGTGGGTGGGGTAGAGACCCAGTACTTC.